These T cell receptor beta chains were read from a single sample in a study of cytomegalovirus exposure and HLA in healthy donors. TCRdb's table, derived via immunoSEQ multiplex PCR, lists solely in-frame clones and lacks some. The sample gives roughly 170,000 clones, roughly 80% of which show up once; about 0.77% is in the top ten. Sequenced sample: PBMCs. These receptor sequences come from a woman younger than 35 in good health and CMV-seronegative. Both conserved end residues are part of each CDR3. Fields, in order: D gene, V gene, J gene, CDR3 protein. A D gene is named only where the DNA matches it firmly.

d_call: .
v_call: TRBV5-1
j_call: TRBJ2-6
cdr3_aa: CASSLLGTGAGANVLTF

d_call: .
v_call: TRBV11-2
j_call: TRBJ2-3
cdr3_aa: CASSLSQGNGDTQYF

d_call: .
v_call: TRBV2
j_call: TRBJ2-1
cdr3_aa: CASGTSGAQYNEQFF

d_call: .
v_call: TRBV7-9
j_call: TRBJ2-1
cdr3_aa: CASSLTRVQHNEQFF

d_call: TRBD2
v_call: TRBV27
j_call: TRBJ2-1
cdr3_aa: CASSSGTSVNNEQFF

d_call: .
v_call: TRBV19
j_call: TRBJ1-1
cdr3_aa: CASSTGPGAFF

d_call: .
v_call: TRBV6-5
j_call: TRBJ2-7
cdr3_aa: CASSYSPGHPYEQYF

d_call: TRBD1
v_call: TRBV28
j_call: TRBJ2-7
cdr3_aa: CASRQTKAGTGMWEQYF

d_call: TRBD2
v_call: TRBV28
j_call: TRBJ2-1
cdr3_aa: CASTPYGTSGRSHEQFF

d_call: .
v_call: TRBV27
j_call: TRBJ1-1
cdr3_aa: CASRGPDTEAFF

d_call: .
v_call: TRBV28
j_call: TRBJ1-2
cdr3_aa: CASSLLDRGYTF

d_call: .
v_call: TRBV18
j_call: TRBJ2-2
cdr3_aa: CASSTATNTGELFF

d_call: .
v_call: TRBV11-2
j_call: TRBJ2-7
cdr3_aa: CASSLTYEQYF